This T cell receptor (beta chain) was identified in a study of cytomegalovirus exposure and HLA in healthy donors. PCR involved 60 Vbeta and 13 Jbeta primers. Measured with immunoSEQ multiplex PCR; TCRdb has only the in-frame clones, and not every one. The sample has 130,000 or so clones; roughly 70% are singletons. V was trimmed by 1 base and J by 4 bases, leaving 5 bases between them. Germline-derived CDR1 and CDR2 are SGHAT and FQNNGV. This CDR3 region has 13 residues. Material for sequencing was PBMCs. This TCR derives from a man in his late teens or twenties in good health and CMV-seropositive. This chain connects TRBV11-2 to TRBJ1-3; D call uncertain. The CDR3 is CASSLVQGNTIYF. CDR3 nucleotide sequence: TGTGCCAGCAGCTTAGTCCAGGGAAACACCATATATTTT.